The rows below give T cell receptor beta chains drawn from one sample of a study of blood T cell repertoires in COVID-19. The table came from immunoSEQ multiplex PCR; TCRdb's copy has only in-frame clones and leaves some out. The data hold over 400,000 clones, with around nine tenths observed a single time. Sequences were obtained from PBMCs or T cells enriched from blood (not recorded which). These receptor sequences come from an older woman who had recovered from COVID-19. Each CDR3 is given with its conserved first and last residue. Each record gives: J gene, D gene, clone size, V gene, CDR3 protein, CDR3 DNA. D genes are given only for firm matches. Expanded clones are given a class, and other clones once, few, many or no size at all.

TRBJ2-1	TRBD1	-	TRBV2	CASSDEGQGWFF	TGTGCCAGCAGTGATGAGGGACAGGGTTGGTTCTTC
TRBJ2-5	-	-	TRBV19	CASSHIRGQETQYF	TGTGCCAGTAGTCATATAAGGGGGCAAGAGACCCAGTACTTC
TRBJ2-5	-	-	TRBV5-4	CASSSQETQYF	TGTGCCAGCAGCTCACAAGAGACCCAGTACTTC
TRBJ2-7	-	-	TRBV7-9	CASSSPTPRYEQYF	TGTGCCAGCAGCTCCCCAACTCCGAGATACGAGCAGTACTTC
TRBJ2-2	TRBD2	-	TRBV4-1	CASSPSRASGGASSGELFF	TGCGCCAGCAGCCCAAGTAGGGCTAGCGGGGGGGCCTCTTCAGGGGAGCTGTTTTTT
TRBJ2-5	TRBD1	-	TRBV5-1	CASSWGQGQETQYF	TGCGCCAGCAGCTGGGGACAGGGCCAAGAGACCCAGTACTTC
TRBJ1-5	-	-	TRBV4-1	CASSQDYAGPAKPQHF	TGCGCCAGCAGCCAAGACTATGCAGGGCCCGCCAAGCCCCAGCATTTT
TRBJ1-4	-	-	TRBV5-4	CASSLRTPGRGINEKLFF	TGTGCCAGCAGCTTACGAACACCGGGACGGGGGATTAATGAAAAACTGTTTTTT
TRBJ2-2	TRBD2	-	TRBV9	CASSSTGTSGAGELFF	TGTGCCAGCAGCTCGACCGGGACTAGCGGTGCCGGGGAGCTGTTTTTT
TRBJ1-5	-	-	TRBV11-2	CASSFDRGQPQHF	TGTGCCAGCAGCTTCGACAGAGGCCAGCCCCAGCATTTT
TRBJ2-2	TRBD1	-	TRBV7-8	CASSLGPQGADTGELFF	TGTGCCAGCAGCTTAGGACCACAGGGGGCGGACACCGGGGAGCTGTTTTTT
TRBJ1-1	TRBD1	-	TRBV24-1	CATSDGQGANTEAFF	TGTGCCACCAGTGATGGACAGGGGGCGAACACTGAAGCTTTCTTT
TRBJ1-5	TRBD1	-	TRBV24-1	CATSDAYRGGDQPQHF	TGTGCCACCAGTGACGCATACAGGGGGGGGGATCAGCCCCAGCATTTT
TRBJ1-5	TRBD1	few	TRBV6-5	CASSYAAGGWWPQHF	TGTGCCAGCAGTTACGCCGCAGGGGGGTGGTGGCCCCAGCATTTT
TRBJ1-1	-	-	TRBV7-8	CASSSRPDRPTEAFF	TGTGCCAGCAGCTCGAGGCCGGACAGACCCACTGAAGCTTTCTTT
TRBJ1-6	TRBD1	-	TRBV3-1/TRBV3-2	CASSQGDRVNSPLHF	TGTGCCAGCAGCCAAGGAGACAGGGTTAATTCACCCCTCCACTTT
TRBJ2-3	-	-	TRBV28	CASSSASLGLDTQYF	TGTGCCAGCAGTTCGGCCTCTCTCGGACTGGATACGCAGTATTTT
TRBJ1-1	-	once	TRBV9	CASSVLGETGTEAFF	TGTGCCAGCAGCGTATTGGGAGAAACGGGCACTGAAGCTTTCTTT
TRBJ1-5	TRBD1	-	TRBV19	CASSIPGRGRNQPQHF	TGTGCCAGTAGTATACCGGGCAGGGGGCGCAATCAGCCCCAGCATTTT
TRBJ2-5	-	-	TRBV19	CASSSSGLRETQYF	TGTGCCAGTAGTAGTTCGGGACTGAGAGAGACCCAGTACTTC
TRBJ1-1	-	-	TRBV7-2	CASSIPRGNTEAFF	TGTGCCAGCAGCATCCCAAGGGGGAACACTGAAGCTTTCTTT
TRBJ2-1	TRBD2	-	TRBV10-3	CAIQGTRSLYNEQFF	TGTGCCATCCAAGGGACTAGATCATTATACAATGAGCAGTTCTTC
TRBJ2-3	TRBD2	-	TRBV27	CASSYRTSSTDTQYF	TGTGCCAGCAGTTACAGGACTAGCTCAACAGATACGCAGTATTTT
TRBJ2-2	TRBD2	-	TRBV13	CASSWGLTNTGELFF	TGTGCCAGCAGTTGGGGACTAACTAACACCGGGGAGCTGTTTTTT
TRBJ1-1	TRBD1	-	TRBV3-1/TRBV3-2	CASSFWTGGTEAFF	TGTGCCAGCAGCTTTTGGACAGGGGGAACTGAAGCTTTCTTT
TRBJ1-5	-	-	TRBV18	CASSGGWSNQPQHF	TGTGCCAGCTCAGGGGGCTGGAGCAATCAGCCCCAGCATTTT
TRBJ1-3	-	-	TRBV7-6	CASSPDRGNTIYF	TGTGCCAGCAGCCCAGACAGGGGAAACACCATATATTTT